Below, 21 T cell receptor beta chains from the same sample are listed, as sequenced in a study of blood T cell repertoires in COVID-19. Clones were sequenced by immunoSEQ multiplex PCR, and TCRdb holds only the in-frame ones, with some missing. The sample has fewer than 500,000 clones, 80% to 90% seen once. Sequenced: peripheral blood. These TCRs come from a woman in her twenties or thirties with acute or convalescent COVID-19.

This chain joins TRBV9 and TRBJ2-1; 9 nucleotides line up with TRBD1. Germline loops: CDR1 SGDLS, CDR2 YYNGEE. V gave up 0 bases and J gave up 4 bases; unmatched junction bases: 17. The CDR3 spans 20 residues. CDR3 DNA sequence: TGTGCCAGCAGCGTAGAAAACAGGGGGCCCGACTTTACAAAATACAATGAGCAGTTCTTC. It is translated as CASSVENRGPDFTKYNEQFF.

For the CDR3, the DNA is TGTGCCAGCATAAGATCGGGGGTAAGGGAGACCCAGTACTTC. Protein sequence: CASIRSGVRETQYF. This chain uses TRBV28 with TRBJ2-5, with D tentatively TRBD2 (6 bases). V lost 7 bases and J lost 5, with 17 bases in between. CDR1 and CDR2 (germline): MDHEN, SYDVKM. The length of the CDR3 is 14 residues.

V and J are TRBV7-8 and TRBJ1-1; no firm D call. The CDR3 has 11 amino acids. V was clipped by 4 bases and J by 8 bases, with 8 bases between them. In germline, CDR1 is SGHVS, CDR2 FQNEAQ. CDR3 coding DNA: TGTGCCAGCAGCTCTCTTCTGGAAGCTTTCTTT. Translated, it gives CASSSLLEAFF.

The V gene is TRBV7-9, the J gene TRBJ1-2, with a possible D match to TRBD1 (6 bases). V lost 5 bases and J 9 bases, leaving 13 bases between the germline ends. The CDR3 has 12 amino acids. The V gene's germline CDR1 is SEHNR and CDR2 FQNEAQ (reference sequence). DNA for the CDR3: TGTGCCAGCAGCCGGGACACTTCGAGCTACACCTTC. This sequence encodes CASSRDTSSYTF.

V is TRBV19 and J is TRBJ1-4; D perhaps matches TRBD1 (6 bases). Trimming took 3 bases from V and 10 from J, leaving 15 bases between them. Per germline, CDR1 LNHDA and CDR2 SQIVND (reference sequence). CDR3 length: 14 amino acids. The CDR3 region is CASSIRTAGLKLFF. The DNA of the CDR3 is TGTGCCAGTAGTATTCGGACAGCCGGGTTAAAACTGTTTTTT.

The chain combines TRBV5-1 with TRBJ2-5; 9 bases are a match to TRBD1. This CDR3 has 16 amino acids. V lost 4 bases, J lost 5 bases, and 12 bases stayed unmatched. CDR1 and CDR2 (germline): SGHRS, YFSETQ. CDR3 amino acids: CASSATGTGKLETQYF. In nucleotides, the CDR3 is TGCGCCAGCAGCGCGACCGGGACAGGGAAATTGGAGACCCAGTACTTC.

The rearrangement joins TRBV5-1 to TRBJ1-1; possible D gene TRBD1, 5 bases. The CDR3 loop spans 12 amino acids. Germline V gives CDR1 SGHRS, CDR2 YFSETQ. With 4 bases removed from V and 5 bases from J, the gap between germline ends came to 9 bases. The CDR3 protein is CASSRTSTEAFF. For the CDR3, the DNA is TGCGCCAGCAGCCGGACATCAACTGAAGCTTTCTTT.

V and J are TRBV25-1 and TRBJ2-1; 8 nucleotides match TRBD2. Germline CDR1 MGHDK, CDR2 SYGVNS. The CDR3 has 15 amino acids. Unmatched junction bases numbered 6, after V lost 4 bases and J lost 4 bases. The DNA of the CDR3 is TGTGCCAGCAGTGTCCCGGGGGGGGCGTACAATGAGCAGTTCTTC. It is translated as CASSVPGGAYNEQFF.

This clone is a singleton in its sample. The chain is built from TRBV7-8 and TRBJ1-2, with D hard to call. The CDR3 loop spans 13 amino acids. Trimming shortened V by 11 bases and J by 8 bases, and 21 bases separated the two germline ends. Germline values: CDR1 SGHVS, CDR2 FQNEAQ. As DNA, the CDR3 is TGTGCCGCCGGCGGGAGGTGGTCGGGAGGCTACACCTTC. The encoded protein is CAAGGRWSGGYTF.

The rearrangement joins TRBV4-2 to TRBJ2-1; TRBD2 matches 12 bases. The CDR3 contains 15 residues. J was trimmed by 7 bases and V by 5 bases; bases with no gene match: 6. CDR1 and CDR2 (germline): LGHNA, YNFKEQ. CDR3 loop: CASSELAGGRNEQFF. For the CDR3, the DNA is TGTGCCAGCAGCGAACTAGCGGGGGGCCGGAATGAGCAGTTCTTC.

The V and J genes are TRBV19 and TRBJ2-3, with a possible D match to TRBD2 (6 bases). CDR3 length equals 15 residues. V was shortened by 8 bases and J by 4 bases, with 19 bases between the two germline ends. Per the germline V gene, CDR1 is LNHDA and CDR2 is SQIVND (reference sequence). In nucleotides, the CDR3 is TGTGCCAGTGACGACAACCCCGGGGAGGCAGATACGCAGTATTTT. Its protein is CASDDNPGEADTQYF.

The CDR3 protein is CASGGTSGGTDTQYF. Here the CDR3 DNA reads TGTGCCAGTGGAGGGACTAGCGGGGGCACAGATACGCAGTATTTT. The rearrangement uses TRBV28 and TRBJ2-3; TRBD2 matches 13 bases. The junction had 4 bases not matched to a gene; V was cut back by 9 bases and J by 1 base. This CDR3 region has 15 residues. The germline gives CDR1 MDHEN, CDR2 SYDVKM.

This clone was counted many times. The chain uses TRBV12-3 or TRBV12-4 and TRBJ2-2, with TRBD1 identical over 7 bases. V gave up 7 bases and J gave up 6 bases; unmatched junction bases: 5. There are 13 residues in the CDR3. CDR3 region: CASTIQGPGELFF. DNA of the CDR3: TGTGCCAGCACCATACAGGGGCCCGGGGAGCTGTTTTTT.

The gene calls are TRBV6-5 and TRBJ1-2, with D possibly TRBD1 on 6 matching bases. V was shortened by 6 bases and J by 5 bases, with 13 bases between the two germline ends. Per germline, CDR1 MNHEY and CDR2 SVGAGI. CDR3 length equals 13 residues. The CDR3: CASSLQGAYGYTF. The CDR3 nucleotides are TGTGCCAGCAGCCTACAGGGTGCGTATGGCTACACCTTC.

The CDR3 here is CASSDPGISQHF. CDR3 nucleotides: TGTGCCAGCAGTGATCCGGGGATATCCCAGCATTTT. This chain joins TRBV28 and TRBJ1-5; D unresolved. CDR1 and CDR2 (germline): MDHEN, SYDVKM. V was pared by 5 bases and J by 11 bases, with 13 bases between. The CDR3 is 12 residues long.

A few counts support this clone. The V and J genes are TRBV2 and TRBJ2-7; D is perhaps TRBD2 (5 bases). V lost 1 base and J 4 bases, leaving 14 bases between the germline ends. Germline V gene data show CDR1 as SNHLY and CDR2 as FYNNEI. The CDR3 consists of 15 residues. The CDR3 loop reads CASSEVGVGLYEQYF. CDR3 in DNA: TGTGCCAGCAGTGAAGTCGGGGTCGGACTTTACGAGCAGTACTTC.

The rearrangement joins TRBV7-2 to TRBJ1-2, with D possibly matching TRBD1 (5 bases). The V gene lost 1 base and the J gene lost 6 bases, with 15 bases spanning the gap. The CDR3 sequence is 15 residues long. The germline gives CDR1 SGHTA, CDR2 FQGNSA. CDR3 amino acids: CASSLGPRGTDGYTF. The CDR3 DNA reads as TGTGCCAGCAGCTTAGGGCCACGGGGGACGGATGGCTACACCTTC.

V gene TRBV9 combines with J gene TRBJ1-1, with TRBD1 matching 8 bases. The CDR3 loop spans 16 amino acids. After removal of 3 bases from V and 4 bases from J, the junction contained 11 bases not matched to a gene. Germline V gives CDR1 SGDLS, CDR2 YYNGEE. The CDR3: CASSAQGARGATEAFF. DNA for the CDR3: TGTGCCAGCAGCGCGCAGGGGGCCCGGGGGGCCACTGAAGCTTTCTTT. The entire variable domain, with the rest obtained from reference TRBV9 and TRBJ1-1, is as follows: DSGVTQTPKHLITATGQRVTLRCSPRSGDLSVYWYQQSLDQGLQFLIQYYNGEERAKGNILERFSAQQFPDLHSELNLSSLELGDSALYFCASSAQGARGATEAFFGQGTRLTVV.

This clone was counted a few times. The CDR3 bases are TGCGCCAGCAGTGGGGCTCTAAACACTGAAGCTTTCTTT. Its protein product is CASSGALNTEAFF. The chain recombines TRBV4-1 with TRBJ1-1; D perhaps matches TRBD1 (5 bases). V lost 6 bases and J 2 bases, leaving 10 bases between the germline ends. This CDR3 is built from 13 residues. Germline-derived CDR1 and CDR2 are MGHRA and YSYEKL.

This chain connects TRBV27 to TRBJ1-4; weak D call: TRBD1 (5 bases). The V end was cut by 5 bases, the J end by 7 bases, with 14 bases between. CDR3 length: 14 amino acids. The germline gives CDR1 MNHEY, CDR2 SMNVEV (reference sequence). The CDR3 reads CASSPQGRGEKLFF. CDR3 sequence (DNA): TGTGCCAGCAGTCCTCAGGGTAGAGGTGAAAAACTGTTTTTT.

The chain links TRBV2 to TRBJ2-1; 13 bases match TRBD2. Germline V CDR1 and CDR2: SNHLY, FYNNEI. The CDR3 has 16 amino acids. V dropped 2 bases and J dropped 5; count of bases not matched to a gene: 3. The CDR3 nucleotides are TGTGCCAGCAGTGAATGGACTAGCGGGGGTCACAATGAGCAGTTCTTC. Residues: CASSEWTSGGHNEQFF.